The 23 T cell receptor beta chains below all came from one sample that was sequenced in a study of T cells in Graves' hyperthyroidism and ophthalmopathy. RNA transcripts were the template for amplifying TCR beta CDR3 regions. TCR CDR3 underwent first-round RT-PCR with the HTBI primer set. One entry per CDR3 protein results from TCRdb running MiXCR on the multiplex PCR reads. The data contain around 800,000 distinct CDR3 sequences, roughly 40% of them singletons. The specimen sequenced was blood. The receptors were sampled from a man younger than 35 with Graves' hyperthyroidism.

With regard to this clonotype: This may arise from a read error, as a much more abundant clone is one base away. The chain is built from TRBV29-1 and TRBJ1-1, with 7 bases that match TRBD1. The CDR3 runs to 12 residues. Germline loops: CDR1 SQVTM, CDR2 ANQGSEA. CDR3 loop: CSVETGSREASF. CDR3 DNA sequence: TGCAGCGTAGAGACAGGGTCTCGTGAAGCTTCCTTT.

Points on this clonotype: One base away lies a much larger clone, so this may be a sequencing read error. V usage is TRBV7-9 and J usage is TRBJ2-7, with TRBD1 as a possible D gene (5 bases). This CDR3 is 14 amino acids long. Germline CDR1 reads SEHNR; CDR2 reads FQNEAQ (reference sequence). CDR3 DNA: TGTGCCAGCAGCTCCGTTCTGGGGCCCTACGGGCAGTACTTC. It specifies CASSSVLGPYGQYF.

This clonotype was recorded many times. This sequence joins TRBV20-1 and TRBJ1-2, with TRBD1 matching over 7 bases. Germline V CDR1 and CDR2: DFQATT, SNEGSKA (reference sequence). The CDR3 has 13 residues. V shed 6 bases, J shed 2 bases, and the junction held 6 bases outside the gene matches. This chain's CDR3 is CSAAGGDNYGYTF. The CDR3 DNA is TGCAGTGCCGCAGGGGGAGACAACTATGGCTACACCTTC.

This clonotype was counted only a few times. V usage is TRBV6-6 and J usage is TRBJ1-5; 7 nucleotides align to TRBD1. J lost 1 base, V lost 4 bases, and 4 bases had no gene match. Germline lookup yields CDR1 MNHNY and CDR2 SVGAGI (reference sequence). This CDR3 spans 15 amino acids. The CDR3 DNA is TGTGCCAGCAGTTTAATACAGGGGAGCAATCAGCCCCAGCATTTT. It specifies CASSLIQGSNQPQHF.

This clonotype was detected only a few times. The genes are TRBV15 and TRBJ2-7; unclear D gene. Per germline, CDR1 LNHNV and CDR2 YYDKDF (reference sequence). Between the trimmed V and J ends, which lost 0 bases and 6 bases, there was a span of 12 bases. This CDR3 contains 14 residues. CDR3 region: CATSRDKVPREQYF. Here the CDR3 DNA reads TGTGCCACCAGCAGAGATAAGGTACCCCGCGAGCAGTACTTC.

The chain carries TRBV9 and TRBJ1-1; D is unclear. V was shortened by 5 bases and J by 2 bases, with 13 bases between the two germline ends. There are 14 residues in the CDR3. Germline V gene sequence: CDR1 SGDLS, CDR2 YYNGEE. CDR3 amino acids: CASSPWQANTEAFF. CDR3 coding DNA: TGTGCCAGCAGTCCATGGCAGGCCAACACTGAAGCTTTCTTT.

The gene calls are TRBV20-1 and TRBJ2-7; 14 bases are shared with TRBD2. The trim removed 8 bases at V and 0 bases at J, leaving 9 bases unmatched. The CDR3 spans 16 residues. From germline, CDR1 is DFQATT and CDR2 SNEGSKA (reference sequence). CDR3 in DNA: TGCAGTCTCCCGGGACTAGCGGGGGAGTCCTCCTACGAGCAGTACTTC. It translates to CSLPGLAGESSYEQYF.

This clonotype was detected ten times or more. The gene calls are TRBV10-3 and TRBJ1-1; 8 bases are shared with TRBD1. CDR1 ENHRY and CDR2 SYGVKD come from the germline V gene. This CDR3 is built from 14 residues. After removal of 0 bases from V and 4 bases from J, the junction contained 1 base not matched to a gene. Here the CDR3 reads CAISESTGGTEAFF. In DNA form, the CDR3 reads TGTGCCATCAGTGAGTCCACAGGGGGCACTGAAGCTTTCTTT.

The V call is TRBV6-5, the J call TRBJ1-5; D is unresolved. CDR3 length equals 13 residues. Germline V CDR1 and CDR2: MNHEY, SVGAGI. V lost 4 bases and J lost 6, with 10 bases in between. The CDR3 DNA reads as TGTGCCAGCAGTTTAGGGTATAGTCAGCCCCAGCATTTT. Its translation is CASSLGYSQPQHF.

This clonotype was seen at least ten times. This chain's CDR3 is CASSYNYRAGELFF. CDR3 in DNA: TGTGCCAGCAGCTACAATTACCGCGCCGGGGAGCTGTTTTTT. V is TRBV7-3 and J is TRBJ2-2; D is uncertain. Looked up from germline, CDR1 is SGHTA and CDR2 is FQGTGA. This CDR3 contains 14 residues. Trimming took 4 bases from V and 6 from J, leaving 12 bases between them.

This chain connects TRBV7-2 to TRBJ2-3; 8 bases map to TRBD1. The ends lost 5 bases at V and 2 bases at J; junction bases unmatched: 9. This CDR3 comprises 16 residues. Germline V gene lookup returns CDR1 SGHTA and CDR2 FQGNSA. The CDR3 bases are TGTGCCAGCAGCCAAGATCTGGACAGGGCCACAGATACGCAGTATTTT. Translated, it gives CASSQDLDRATDTQYF.

This clonotype was detected only a few times. The CDR3 DNA sequence: TGTGCCAGCAGTTACTCGGGACAGGGAGTCCGACGGACCCAGTACTTC. Translation gives CASSYSGQGVRRTQYF. The chain carries TRBV7-9 and TRBJ2-5, with TRBD1 matching 9 bases. J lost 7 bases, V lost 6 bases, and 15 bases had no gene match. CDR3 length equals 16 residues. Germline V gives CDR1 SEHNR, CDR2 FQNEAQ (reference sequence).

There are a few counts of this clonotype. Written as DNA, the CDR3 is TGTGCCAGTAGTATCGGTAACAGCGTAAAAGAGACCCAGTACTTC. Protein product: CASSIGNSVKETQYF. This rearrangement joins TRBV19 to TRBJ2-5, with D hard to call. Trimming stripped 3 bases from V and 3 bases from J, with 14 bases between. Per germline, CDR1 LNHDA and CDR2 SQIVND (reference sequence). This CDR3 comprises 15 residues.

This clonotype was counted at least ten times. V usage is TRBV10-3 and J usage is TRBJ1-5; perhaps TRBD1 as D (6 bases). Germline V gene sequence: CDR1 ENHRY, CDR2 SYGVKD. V was cut by 10 bases and J by 3 bases, with 13 bases left in between. The length of the CDR3 is 13 residues. CDR3 region: CATLDSLNQPQHF. CDR3 nucleotide sequence: TGTGCCACCTTGGACAGCCTCAATCAGCCCCAGCATTTT.

This clonotype showed up many times. The chain couples TRBV20-1 to TRBJ2-7, with 7 nucleotides matching TRBD1. Unmatched junction bases numbered 0, after V lost 1 base and J lost 0 bases. The CDR3 totals 13 residues. The germline gives CDR1 DFQATT, CDR2 SNEGSKA (reference sequence). CDR3 residues: CSARAGGSYEQYF. As DNA, the CDR3 is TGCAGTGCTAGAGCAGGGGGCTCCTACGAGCAGTACTTC.

Regarding this clonotype: A read error may account for a junction end that differs from germline. The chain is built from TRBV7-7 and TRBJ2-2; 10 nucleotides line up with TRBD2. CDR1 and CDR2 (germline): SSHAT, FNYEAQ (reference sequence). CDR3 size: 15 residues. As DNA, the CDR3 is TGTGCTAGCAGCCCAGCGGGAGGGCCGGGCGGGGAGCTGTTTTTT. This codes for CASSPAGGPGGELFF.

V and J are TRBV11-2 and TRBJ2-3; D perhaps matches TRBD1 (6 bases). Trimming took 3 bases from V and 4 from J, leaving 11 bases between them. The V gene's germline CDR1 is SGHAT and CDR2 FQNNGV. There are 14 residues in the CDR3. In nucleotides, the CDR3 is TGTGCCAGCAGCTTCGTACAGGGTTCAGATACGCAGTATTTT. It specifies CASSFVQGSDTQYF.

This clonotype was picked up a small number of times. In DNA, the CDR3 is TGCGCCAGCAGCCAAGAACAGGGGATCTATGGCTACACCTTC. Translation gives CASSQEQGIYGYTF. The chain employs TRBV4-1 and TRBJ1-2; TRBD1 aligns across 7 bases. This CDR3 is built from 14 residues. V dropped 0 bases and J dropped 4; count of bases not matched to a gene: 2. In germline, CDR1 is MGHRA, CDR2 YSYEKL.

This chain connects TRBV5-1 to TRBJ1-2; maybe TRBD1 (5 bases). Germline V CDR1 and CDR2: SGHRS, YFSETQ. CDR3 size: 14 residues. V shed 4 bases and J shed 3 bases, with 13 bases lying between them. DNA of the CDR3: TGCGCCAGCAGCGGGGGAGGAACCGACTATGGCTACACCTTC. Protein: CASSGGGTDYGYTF.

This clonotype was seen ten or more times. The chain joins TRBV7-9 to TRBJ2-2; D unclear. With 5 bases removed from V and 3 bases from J, the gap between germline ends came to 7 bases. Per germline, CDR1 SEHNR and CDR2 FQNEAQ (reference sequence). The CDR3 consists of 13 residues. The CDR3 loop reads CASSARDTGELFF. For the CDR3, the DNA is TGTGCCAGCAGCGCCAGAGACACCGGGGAGCTGTTTTTT.

J is TRBJ2-6 and V is TRBV15, with TRBD2 matching over 9 bases. The CDR3 covers 18 residues. CDR1 is LNHNV and CDR2 is YYDKDF in the germline V gene (reference sequence). The ends lost 4 bases at V and 2 bases at J; junction bases unmatched: 9. This chain's CDR3 is CATSKSGRSGAGANVLTF. CDR3 coding DNA: TGTGCCACCAGCAAAAGCGGGAGGTCGGGCGCTGGGGCCAACGTCCTGACTTTC.

This clonotype was seen once. The chain links TRBV29-1 to TRBJ1-1; 7 nucleotides match TRBD1. Germline values: CDR1 SQVTM, CDR2 ANQGSEA. V lost 3 bases and J lost 11; bases outside the gene matches: 6. The CDR3 length is 11 residues. For the CDR3, the DNA is TGCAGCGTTGACGGGACCAGGGGGGCTTTCTTT. As protein: CSVDGTRGAFF.

This clonotype has more than one count but fewer than ten. J is TRBJ1-1 and V is TRBV12-3 or TRBV12-4; perhaps TRBD1 as D (6 bases). The CDR3 is 12 residues long. V was pared by 3 bases and J by 7 bases, with 9 bases between. The DNA of the CDR3 is TGTGCCAGCAGTTTCTTGGACAGTGAAGCTTTCTTT. It translates to CASSFLDSEAFF.